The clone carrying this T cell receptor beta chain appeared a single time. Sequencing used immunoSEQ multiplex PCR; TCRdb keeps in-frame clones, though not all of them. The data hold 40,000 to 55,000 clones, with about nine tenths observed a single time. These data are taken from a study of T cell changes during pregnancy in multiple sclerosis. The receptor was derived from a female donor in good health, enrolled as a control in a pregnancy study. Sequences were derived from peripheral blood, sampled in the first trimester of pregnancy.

Here the CDR3 reads CASSFGTIYEQYF. The DNA of the CDR3 is TGTGCCAGCAGCTTTGGGACAATCTACGAGCAGTACTTC. V and J are TRBV12-1 and TRBJ2-7; the DNA was not compared with TRBD1, the D call given in the table. TRBV12-1 represents a pseudogene. CDR3 size: 13 residues.